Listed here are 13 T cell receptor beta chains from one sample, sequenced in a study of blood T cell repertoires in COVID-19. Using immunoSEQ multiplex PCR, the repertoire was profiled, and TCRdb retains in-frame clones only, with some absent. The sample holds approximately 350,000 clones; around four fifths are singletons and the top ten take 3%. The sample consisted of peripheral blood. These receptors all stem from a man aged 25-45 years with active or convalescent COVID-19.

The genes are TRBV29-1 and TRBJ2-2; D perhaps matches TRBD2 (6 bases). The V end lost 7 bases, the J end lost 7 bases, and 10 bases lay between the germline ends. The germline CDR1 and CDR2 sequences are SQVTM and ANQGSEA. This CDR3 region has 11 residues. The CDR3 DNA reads TGCAGCGGGGGGACTTTCGGGGAGCTGTTTTTT. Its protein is CSGGTFGELFF.

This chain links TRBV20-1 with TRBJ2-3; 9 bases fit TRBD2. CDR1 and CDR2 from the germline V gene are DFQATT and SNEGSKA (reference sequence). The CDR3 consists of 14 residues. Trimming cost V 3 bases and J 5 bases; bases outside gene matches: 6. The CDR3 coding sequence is TGCAGTGCTAGTAAGGCGGGAGGGGGAGATACGCAGTATTTT. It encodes CSASKAGGGDTQYF.

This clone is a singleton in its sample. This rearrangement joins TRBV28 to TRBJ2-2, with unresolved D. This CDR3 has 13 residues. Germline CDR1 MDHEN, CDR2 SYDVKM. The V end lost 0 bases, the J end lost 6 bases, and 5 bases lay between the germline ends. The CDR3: CASSLWTSGELFF. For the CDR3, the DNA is TGTGCCAGCAGTTTATGGACATCCGGGGAGCTGTTTTTT.

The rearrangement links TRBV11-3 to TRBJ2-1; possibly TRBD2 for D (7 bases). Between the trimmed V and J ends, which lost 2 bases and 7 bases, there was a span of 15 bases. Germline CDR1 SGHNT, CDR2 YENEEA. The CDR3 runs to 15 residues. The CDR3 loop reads CASSLIGRGGNEQFF. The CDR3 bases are TGTGCCAGCAGCTTAATTGGCAGGGGAGGGAATGAGCAGTTCTTC.

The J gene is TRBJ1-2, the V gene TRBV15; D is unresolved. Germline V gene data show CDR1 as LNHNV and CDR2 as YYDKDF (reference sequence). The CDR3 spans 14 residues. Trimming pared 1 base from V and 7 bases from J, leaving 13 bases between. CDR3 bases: TGTGCCACCAGCAGAGCCCAGTCCGGGTTTGGCTACACCTTC. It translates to CATSRAQSGFGYTF.

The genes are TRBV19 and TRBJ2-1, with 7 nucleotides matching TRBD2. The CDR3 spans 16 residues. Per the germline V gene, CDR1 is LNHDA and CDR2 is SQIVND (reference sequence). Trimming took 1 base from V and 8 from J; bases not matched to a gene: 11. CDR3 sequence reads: CASSIAWDYAGHEQFF. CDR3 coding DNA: TGTGCCAGTAGTATAGCTTGGGACTATGCCGGCCATGAGCAGTTCTTC.

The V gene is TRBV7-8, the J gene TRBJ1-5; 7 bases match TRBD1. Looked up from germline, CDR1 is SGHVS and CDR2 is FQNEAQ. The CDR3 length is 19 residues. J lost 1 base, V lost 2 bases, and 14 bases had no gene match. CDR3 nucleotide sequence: TGTGCCAGCAGCTTAATACGAGGAATTACAGGGGTCAGCAATCAGCCCCAGCATTTT. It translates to CASSLIRGITGVSNQPQHF.

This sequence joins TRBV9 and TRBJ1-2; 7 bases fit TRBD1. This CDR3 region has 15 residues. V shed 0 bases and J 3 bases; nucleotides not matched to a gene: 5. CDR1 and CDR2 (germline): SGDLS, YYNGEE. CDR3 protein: CASSVVPQGDYGYTF. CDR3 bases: TGTGCCAGCAGCGTAGTCCCGCAGGGGGACTATGGCTACACCTTC.

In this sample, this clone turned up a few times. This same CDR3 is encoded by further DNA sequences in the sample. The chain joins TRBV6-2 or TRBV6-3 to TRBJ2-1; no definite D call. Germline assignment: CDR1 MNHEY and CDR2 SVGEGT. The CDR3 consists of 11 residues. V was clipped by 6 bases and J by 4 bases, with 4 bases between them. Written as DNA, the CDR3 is TGTGCCAGCAGCCTATACAATGAGCAGTTCTTC. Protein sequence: CASSLYNEQFF.

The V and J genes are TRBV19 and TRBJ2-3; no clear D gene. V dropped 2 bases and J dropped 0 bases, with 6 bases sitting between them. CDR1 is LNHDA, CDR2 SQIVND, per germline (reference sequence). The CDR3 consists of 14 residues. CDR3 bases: TGTGCCAGTAGTATAACTTACAGCACAGATACGCAGTATTTT. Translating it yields CASSITYSTDTQYF.

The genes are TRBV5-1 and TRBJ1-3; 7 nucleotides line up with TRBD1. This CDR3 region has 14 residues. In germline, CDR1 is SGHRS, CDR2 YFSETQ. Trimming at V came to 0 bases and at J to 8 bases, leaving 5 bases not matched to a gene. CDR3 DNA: TGCGCCAGCAGCTTGGACAGGGGTGCGGACACCATATATTTT. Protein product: CASSLDRGADTIYF.

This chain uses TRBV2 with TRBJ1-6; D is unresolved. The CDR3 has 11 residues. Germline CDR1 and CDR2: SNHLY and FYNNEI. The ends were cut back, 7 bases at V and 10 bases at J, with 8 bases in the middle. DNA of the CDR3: TGTGCCAGCACCGAGGTCTCACCCCTCCACTTT. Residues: CASTEVSPLHF. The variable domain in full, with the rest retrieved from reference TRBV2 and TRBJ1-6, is EPEVTQTPSHQVTQMGQEVILRCVPISNHLYFYWYRQILGQKVEFLVSFYNNEISEKSEIFDDQFSVERPDGSNFTLKIRSTKLEDSAMYFCASTEVSPLHFGNGTRLTVT.

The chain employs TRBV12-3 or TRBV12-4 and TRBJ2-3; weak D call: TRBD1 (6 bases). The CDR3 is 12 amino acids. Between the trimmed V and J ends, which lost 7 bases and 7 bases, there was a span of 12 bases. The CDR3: CASTPGAHTQYF. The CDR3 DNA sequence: TGTGCCAGCACCCCAGGGGCGCATACGCAGTATTTT.